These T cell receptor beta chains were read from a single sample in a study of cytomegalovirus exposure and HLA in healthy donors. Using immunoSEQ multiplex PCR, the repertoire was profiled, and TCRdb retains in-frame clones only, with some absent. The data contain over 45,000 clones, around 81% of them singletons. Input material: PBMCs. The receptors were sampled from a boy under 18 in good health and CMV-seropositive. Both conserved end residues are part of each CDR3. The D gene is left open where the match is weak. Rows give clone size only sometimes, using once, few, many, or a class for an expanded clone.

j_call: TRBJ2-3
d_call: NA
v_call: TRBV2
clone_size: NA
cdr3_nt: TGTGCCAGCAGTCCAACTAGCAGGTCGCAGTATTTT
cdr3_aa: CASSPTSRSQYF

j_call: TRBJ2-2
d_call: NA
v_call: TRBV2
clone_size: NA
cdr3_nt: TGTGCCAGCCTCTACAGGGAAACCGGGGAGCTGTTTTTT
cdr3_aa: CASLYRETGELFF

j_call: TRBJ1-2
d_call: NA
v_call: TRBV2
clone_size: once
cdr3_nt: TGTGCCAGTACTGGGACTCGCTTACTCTATGGCTACACCTTC
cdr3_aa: CASTGTRLLYGYTF

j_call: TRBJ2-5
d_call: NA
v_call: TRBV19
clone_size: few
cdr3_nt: TGTGCCAGTAGCGACCAGGGCGTAGGGACCCAGTACTTC
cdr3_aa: CASSDQGVGTQYF

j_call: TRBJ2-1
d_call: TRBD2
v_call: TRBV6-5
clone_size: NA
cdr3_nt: TGTGCCAGCACCAGATCGGGGGGGAAACAGTTCTTC
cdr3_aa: CASTRSGGKQFF

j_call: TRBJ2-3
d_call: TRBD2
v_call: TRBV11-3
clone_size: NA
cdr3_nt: TGTGCCAGCAGCTTAGATGGATATACTAGCGGGGGAGATACGCAGTATTTT
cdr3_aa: CASSLDGYTSGGDTQYF

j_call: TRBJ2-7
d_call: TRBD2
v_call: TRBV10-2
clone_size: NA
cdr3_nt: TGCGCCAGCAGGTCCTTTTCTAGCGGGGGAGAAGGGGAGCAGTACTTC
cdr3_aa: CASRSFSSGGEGEQYF

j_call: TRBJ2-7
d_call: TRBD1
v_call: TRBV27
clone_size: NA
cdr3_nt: TGTGCCAGCAGCTGGACAGGGGGCCTCCTCACCTACGAGCAGTACTTC
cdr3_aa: CASSWTGGLLTYEQYF

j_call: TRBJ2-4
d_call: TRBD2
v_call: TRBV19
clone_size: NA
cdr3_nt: TGTGCCAGTAGTCCAGCGCGTTCCGGGACTAGCGGGGTTCTAGCCAAAAACATTCAGTACTTC
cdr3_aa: CASSPARSGTSGVLAKNIQYF

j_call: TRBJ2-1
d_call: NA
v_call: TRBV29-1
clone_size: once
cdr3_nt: TGCAGCGGGGATGGGGACAATTATTACTACAATGAGCAGTTCTTC
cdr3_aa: CSGDGDNYYYNEQFF

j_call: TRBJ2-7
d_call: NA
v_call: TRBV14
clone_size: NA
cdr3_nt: TGTGCCAGCAGCCAAGACCCGCCGGGATACTTATCCTACGAGCAGTACTTC
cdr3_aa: CASSQDPPGYLSYEQYF

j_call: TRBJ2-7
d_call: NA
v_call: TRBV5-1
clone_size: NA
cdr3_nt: TGCGCCAGCAGTAGCAGGGGCATAACTTACGAGCAGTACTTC
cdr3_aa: CASSSRGITYEQYF

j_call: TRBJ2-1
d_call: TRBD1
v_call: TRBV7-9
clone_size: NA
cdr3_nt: TGTGCCACCTCATGGGACAGCAACAATGAGCAGTTCTTC
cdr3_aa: CATSWDSNNEQFF

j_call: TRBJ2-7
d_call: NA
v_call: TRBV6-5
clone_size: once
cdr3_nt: TGTGCCAGCAGTTACTCGAGGAGAGGCTACGAGCAGTACTTC
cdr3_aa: CASSYSRRGYEQYF

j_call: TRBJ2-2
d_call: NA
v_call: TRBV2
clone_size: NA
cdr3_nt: TGTGCCAGCAAAGAGGGGGTGGGCACCGGGGAGCTGTTTTTT
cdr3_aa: CASKEGVGTGELFF

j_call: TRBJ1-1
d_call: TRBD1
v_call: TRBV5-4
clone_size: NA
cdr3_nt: TGTGCCAGCAGCCAAGGGACAGGGGGCCTGAACACTGAAGCTTTCTTT
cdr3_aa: CASSQGTGGLNTEAFF

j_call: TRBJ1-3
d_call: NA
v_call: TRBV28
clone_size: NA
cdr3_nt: TGTGCCAGCAGCCCCTGGGAGGTATCGGCGCACGCCAGTGGAAACACCATATATTTT
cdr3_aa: CASSPWEVSAHASGNTIYF

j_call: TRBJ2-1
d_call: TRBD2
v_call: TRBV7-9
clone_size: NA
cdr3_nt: TGTGCCAGCAGCCGACCGGGACTAGCGGTCGATGAGCAGTTCTTC
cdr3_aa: CASSRPGLAVDEQFF

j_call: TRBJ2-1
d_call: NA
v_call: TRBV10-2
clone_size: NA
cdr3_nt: TGCGCCAGCAGTCTTTTGGACACCCCGATCCCCAATGAGCAGTTCTTC
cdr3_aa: CASSLLDTPIPNEQFF

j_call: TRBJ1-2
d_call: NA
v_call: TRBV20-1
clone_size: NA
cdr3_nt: TGCAGTGCTAGGCCGGACAACGGCTACACCTTC
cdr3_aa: CSARPDNGYTF

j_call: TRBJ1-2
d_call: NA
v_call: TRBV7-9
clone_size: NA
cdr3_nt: TGTGCCAGCAGCTTCGGACAGCTCTATGGCTACACCTTC
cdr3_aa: CASSFGQLYGYTF

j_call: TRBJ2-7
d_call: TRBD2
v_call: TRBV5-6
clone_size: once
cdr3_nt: TGTGCCAGCAGGCAAGCGGGGGTTCTCTACGAGCAGTACTTC
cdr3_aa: CASRQAGVLYEQYF

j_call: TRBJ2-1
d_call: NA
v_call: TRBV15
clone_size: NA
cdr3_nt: TGTGCCACCAGCAGGGGAGATCACGGGCAGCCCTTCAATGAGCAGTTCTTC
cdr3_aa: CATSRGDHGQPFNEQFF

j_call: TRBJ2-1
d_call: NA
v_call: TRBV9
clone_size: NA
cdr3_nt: TGTGCCAGCAGCGTAGTATCCGGCGGCAATGAGCAGTTCTTC
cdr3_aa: CASSVVSGGNEQFF

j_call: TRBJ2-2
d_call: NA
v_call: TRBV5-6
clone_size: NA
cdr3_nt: TGTGCCAGCAGCTACCGGAGTACAAACACCGGGGAGCTGTTTTTT
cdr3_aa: CASSYRSTNTGELFF